This TCR beta chain is from a study of blood T cell repertoires in COVID-19 (TCRdb year 2020). For the wider study: Samples covering the acute and convalescent phases of COVID-19 were provided by collaborators in the United States, Italy and Spain. The prospective study material was composed of cDNA or gDNA derived from T cells, B-cell-depleted T cells, or PBMCs. The dataset comprised deeply sampled blood TCRbeta repertoires from subjects exposed to, actively infected with, or recovered from COVID-19. The repertoires were made available in a free public database intended to serve as a resource for research on the immune response to SARS-CoV-2. Samples were obtained from the ongoing ImmuneRACE study (first 160 participants) and from over a thousand subjects provided by 6 global collaborators. Sample metadata almost always included a de-identified subject ID, COVID-19 status, age in years and sex. Where HLA class I and class II types were available, the types were taken from metadata supplied by the sample provider, not from assay-based typing.

V is reduced by 8 bases and J by 1 base, leaving a spacing of 6 bases between them. The CDR3 numbers 11 residues from cysteine through phenylalanine. CDR3 DNA only is kept here, 33 bases in frame from base 1. CDR1 and CDR2, looked up from the germline V gene, are SGHVS and FQNEAQ. On this clone: Its antigen remains unidentified. Nothing much larger sits one base from this clone, and base qualities are not available.

TCRbeta CDR3 regions were amplified from genomic DNA using the immunoSEQ Assay, a bias-controlled multiplex PCR. Regarding the original processing steps: The number of nucleated cells in each sample was estimated from the amplification of reference gene primers within the assay. To quantify the absolute abundance of each unique TCRbeta CDR3 rearrangement, sequence reads were collapsed and filtered. For each sample, productive Simpson clonality was calculated by taking the square root of Simpson's diversity index across productive rearrangements. Entries here come from immuneACCESS through TCRdb and include only in-frame sequences with V and J called. Some clones fail to appear in such tables; in the studies checked, an unresolved V gene covers under half of the shortfall, and the cause of the remainder is unknown. V, J and clone size were drawn from that table, and D and trimming were deduced from the DNA. For this sample there are about 180,000 clones; about 90% appear just once. Together, the top ten hold about 20% of the sample.

What the authors observed across the whole study: The quantity of clinical and demographic metadata differed by source and by participant and was supplied without curation.

Each collaborating institution followed its own protocols to collect whole blood in K2EDTA tubes. For TCRbeta analysis, collaborators shipped samples as frozen whole blood, isolated PBMCs, or DNA extracted from either of those sample types. The sequenced sample consisted of peripheral blood. This receptor was identified in a man in his 70s with active or convalescent COVID-19. The rearranged segments are TRBV7-8 and TRBJ2-7; TRBD2 is perhaps the D gene, given 5 matching bases. The sequenced DNA: TGTGCCAGCGGGGAGTCCTACGAGCAGTACTTC. This yields the protein CASGESYEQYF.